Reported below is one TCR beta chain. The PCR used 60 Vbeta and 13 Jbeta primers. The assay was immunoSEQ multiplex PCR, and TCRdb's table has in-frame clones only and misses some. The table includes hundreds of thousands of clones, 60% to 80% detected once. The data belong to a study of cytomegalovirus exposure and HLA in healthy donors. Germline lookup yields CDR1 ENHRY and CDR2 SYGVKD. Unmatched junction bases numbered 7, after V lost 7 bases and J lost 5 bases. The CDR3 runs 13 residues. The sample comprised PBMCs. V usage is TRBV10-3 and J usage is TRBJ2-5; TRBD1 matches at 7 bases. This sequence originates from a male donor in good health and CMV-seronegative. The CDR3 region has the DNA TGTGCCATCACCGAGGGGGCTGGGGAGACCCAGTACTTC. Translating gives CAITEGAGETQYF.